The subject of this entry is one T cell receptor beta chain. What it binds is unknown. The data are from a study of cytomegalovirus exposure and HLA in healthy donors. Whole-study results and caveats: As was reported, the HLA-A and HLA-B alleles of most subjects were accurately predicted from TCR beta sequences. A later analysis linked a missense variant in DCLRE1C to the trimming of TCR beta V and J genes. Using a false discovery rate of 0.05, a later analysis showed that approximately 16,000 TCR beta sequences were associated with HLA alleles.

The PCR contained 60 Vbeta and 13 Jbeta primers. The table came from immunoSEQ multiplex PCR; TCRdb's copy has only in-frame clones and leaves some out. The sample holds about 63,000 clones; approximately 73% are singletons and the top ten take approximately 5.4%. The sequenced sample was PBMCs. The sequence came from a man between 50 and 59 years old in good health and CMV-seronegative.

The DNA of the CDR3 is TGTGCCAGCAGACGACTAGCGGGGGGCGTTTACGAGCAGTACTTC. Encoded protein: CASRRLAGGVYEQYF. V and J are TRBV6-6 and TRBJ2-7, with 13 positions matching TRBD2. The CDR3 length is 15 residues. V lost 6 bases, J lost 4 bases, and 6 bases stayed unmatched. The germline V gene encodes CDR1 MNHNY and CDR2 SVGAGI (reference sequence).